This T cell receptor beta chain was profiled in a study of T-cell reconstitution after alpha-beta-depleted transplantation in children. The CDR3 is 16 residues long. Losses at the gene ends were 4 bases for V and 3 bases for J; bases not matched to a gene: 12. The V gene's germline CDR1 is SGHRS and CDR2 YFSETQ. This clonotype showed up just a few times. It was with unique molecular identifiers that the TCRbeta library was prepared. TCRdb reprocessed the PCR reads with MiXCR, giving one entry per CDR3 protein. Of a few hundred thousand distinct CDR3 sequences in the sample, under 9.5% are singletons; the top ten hold around 6%.

This TCR was recovered from a human donor who donated a stem cell graft to a child with acute lymphoblastic leukemia. Sequences were derived from PBMCs from the stem cell graft donor, sampled from the stem cell graft. V is TRBV5-1 and J is TRBJ1-1; 7 bases are a match to TRBD1. CDR3 region: CASSPGGAGGDTEAFF. CDR3 nucleotides: TGCGCCAGCAGCCCAGGTGGGGCAGGGGGAGACACTGAAGCTTTCTTT.